This TCR beta chain emerged from a study of CD8 T cells in Susac syndrome. In regard to this clonotype: Antigen specificity is unknown.

The CDR3 is 17 residues long. CDR1 and CDR2 from the germline V gene are GTSNPN and SVGIG (reference sequence). Trimming removed 5 bases from V and 0 bases from J; junction bases left unmatched: 11. The authors reverse transcribed about 0.5 to 1 ug RNA with random hexamers. Amplification of TCR beta CDR3 spanned 54 Vbeta and 13 Jbeta via immunoSEQ multiplex PCR. In TCRdb, the immunoSEQ multiplex PCR reads were re-called with MiXCR into one record per CDR3 protein. This table has about 130,000 distinct CDR3 sequences, 85% to 95% appearing once. CD8+ and CD4+ T cells circulating in blood were sequenced for TCR beta. In contrast to the negatively isolated CD8+ and CD4+ T cells, TEMRA cells were FACS-enriched. Study-wide points: An acknowledgment was made by the study that its TCR sequencing and HLA analysis involved relatively few individuals.

This sequence joins TRBV30 and TRBJ1-3; 9 nucleotides agree with TRBD1. The receptor comes from a human donor with multiple sclerosis. The source material was CD8+ T cells from PBMCs. As DNA, the CDR3 is TGTGCCTGGCTCCCCGCCGGGACAGGGTTCTCTGGAAACACCATATATTTT. Residues: CAWLPAGTGFSGNTIYF.